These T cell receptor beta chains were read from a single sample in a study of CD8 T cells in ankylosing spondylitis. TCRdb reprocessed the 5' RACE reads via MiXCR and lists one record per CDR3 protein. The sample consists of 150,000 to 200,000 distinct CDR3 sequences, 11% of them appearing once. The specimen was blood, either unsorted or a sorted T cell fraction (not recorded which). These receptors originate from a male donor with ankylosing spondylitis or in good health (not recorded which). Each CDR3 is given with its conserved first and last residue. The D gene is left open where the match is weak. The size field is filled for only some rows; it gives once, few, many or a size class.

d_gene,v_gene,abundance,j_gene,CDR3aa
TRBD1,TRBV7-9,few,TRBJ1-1,CASRQTRGGDTEAFF
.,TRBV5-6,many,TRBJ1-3,CASSEQGGDAGNTIYF
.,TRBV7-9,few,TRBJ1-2,CASSVSQVDNGYTF
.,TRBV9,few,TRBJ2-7,CASSVGRWLFYEQYF
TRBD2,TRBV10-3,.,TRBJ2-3,CANARTSGSPDTQYF
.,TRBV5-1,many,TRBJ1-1,CASSLEGHTMGYTEAFF
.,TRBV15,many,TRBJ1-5,CATSRDLDSNNQPQHF
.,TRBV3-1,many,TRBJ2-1,CASSQDSSSYNEQFF
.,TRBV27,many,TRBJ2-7,CASSIGESYEQYF
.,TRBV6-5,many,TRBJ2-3,CASGSGAISTDTQYF
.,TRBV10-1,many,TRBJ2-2,CASSEPSGAGELFF
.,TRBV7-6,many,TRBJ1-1,CASSPRQEGNTEAFF
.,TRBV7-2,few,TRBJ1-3,CASSLVERSSGNTIYF
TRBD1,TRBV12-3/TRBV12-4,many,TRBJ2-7,CASRTGGHEQYF
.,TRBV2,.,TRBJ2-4,CASSEQPEAKNIQYF
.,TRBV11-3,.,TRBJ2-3,CASSPKTTDTQYF
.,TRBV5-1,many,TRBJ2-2,CASRQGFTGELFF
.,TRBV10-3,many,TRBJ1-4,CAISEWPIEKLFF
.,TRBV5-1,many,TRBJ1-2,CASSLDKGSYGYTF
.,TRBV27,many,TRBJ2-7,CASRPAAPYEQYF
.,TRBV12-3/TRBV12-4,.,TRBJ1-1,CASTPARAGNEAFF
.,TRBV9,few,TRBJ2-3,CASSVVADTQYF
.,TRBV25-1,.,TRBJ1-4,CASSESEKLFF
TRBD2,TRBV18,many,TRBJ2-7,CASSRSGGGALNEQYF
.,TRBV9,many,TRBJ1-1,CASTPAGRTEAFF
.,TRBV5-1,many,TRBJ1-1,CASRGGQMNTEAFF
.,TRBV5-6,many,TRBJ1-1,CASSSRRLMNTEAFF
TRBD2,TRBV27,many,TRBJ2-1,CASSFLGTSGTNEQFF
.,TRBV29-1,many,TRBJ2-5,CSVVQGQETQYF
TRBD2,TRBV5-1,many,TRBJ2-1,CASSSAGLGTSEFF
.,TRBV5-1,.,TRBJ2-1,CASSLEGPAYNEQFF
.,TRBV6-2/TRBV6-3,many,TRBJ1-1,CASSTRGSFRENTEAFF
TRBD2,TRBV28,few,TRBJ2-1,CASRWGLAGSPHMNEQFF
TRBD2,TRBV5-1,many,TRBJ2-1,CASSFPGTSGGPDVYPYNEQFF
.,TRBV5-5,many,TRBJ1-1,CASSLGRGGTEAFF
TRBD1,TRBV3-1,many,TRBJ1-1,CASSFRQGANTEAFF
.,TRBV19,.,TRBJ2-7,CASSRFPSSYEQYF
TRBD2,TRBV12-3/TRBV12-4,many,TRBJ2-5,CASSPGTSGSLTAKTQYF
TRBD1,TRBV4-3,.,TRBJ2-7,CASSDSWTGGSEQYF
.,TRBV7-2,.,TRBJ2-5,CASSHQLSAQYF
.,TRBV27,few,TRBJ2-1,CASSLGQDSYNEQFF
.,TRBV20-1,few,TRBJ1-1,CSARDENLPGTEAFF
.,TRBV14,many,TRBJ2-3,CASSQEYRVRDTQYF
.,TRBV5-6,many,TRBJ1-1,CASSLGQANTEAFF
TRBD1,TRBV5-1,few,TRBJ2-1,CASSLFWDRGYNEQFF
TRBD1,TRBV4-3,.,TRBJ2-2,CASSQERTGMYGGELFF
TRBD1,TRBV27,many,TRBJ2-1,CASSPTGRDEQFF
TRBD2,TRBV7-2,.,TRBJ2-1,CASSRGLAGLVQLF
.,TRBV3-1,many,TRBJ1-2,CASSQEWGPGDGYTF
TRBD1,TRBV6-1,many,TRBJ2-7,CASSRDRGLSEQYF
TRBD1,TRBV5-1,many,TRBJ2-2,CASIYGTGASGELFF
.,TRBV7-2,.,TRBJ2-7,CASSLDPSYEQYF
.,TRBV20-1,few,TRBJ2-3,CSARSLGTDTQYF
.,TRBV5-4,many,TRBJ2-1,CASSLESGAHNEQFF
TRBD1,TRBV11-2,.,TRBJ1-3,CASSRTGIGSGNTIYF
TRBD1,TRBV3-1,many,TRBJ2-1,CASSQVGQGNEQFF
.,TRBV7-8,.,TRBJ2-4,CASSLGNIQYF